This T cell receptor beta chain emerged from a study of cytomegalovirus exposure and HLA in healthy donors listed by TCRdb under 2017. About the full investigation: An earlier analysis of 550 to 700 of the donors reported 250 to 300 Gb of sequence data and 117 million unique TCR beta sequences from 150 million to 200 million T cells. Of the 300 to 450 genotyped donors, around 81% fell in the genetic ancestry cluster associated with self-reported Caucasian donors. Because of strong linkage in the cohort, roughly five DR-DQ haplotypes were treated as single units for association and clustering. The study aimed to test whether cataloging public T cell receptors could reveal signatures of past pathogen exposure. The study used immunosequencing to profile the T cell repertoires of 670 or so subjects and linked those repertoires to cytomegalovirus serostatus. Class I and class II HLA loci were covered by the typing at four-digit resolution. Roughly 300 gigabases of sequencing data and around 90 million unique TCR sequences made up an early release that covered about 640 HLA-typed donors. A later genetic analysis took genome-wide SNP genotypes for 398 of the 666 donors and used that subset as a discovery cohort. A later analysis re-examined previously published TCR beta repertoires from hundreds of donors and added high-resolution HLA genotyping to investigate patterns of TCR occurrence. Typing coverage varied by locus: roughly 620-640 donors for A, B, C, DRB1 and DQB1; more than 500 for DQA1; nearly 610 for DPA1; under 490 for DPB1. The later analysis used no new phenotypic data to find candidate immune exposures, relying instead on TCR beta sequences and their occurrence across donors. Among 300 to 500 genotyped donors of the cohort, an average of around 220,000 unique TCR beta nucleotide sequences was sequenced per donor, of which about 18% were non-productive. Alongside the repertoire data, information on donor age, sex, ethnicity and CMV serostatus was compiled. Besides the first cohort of around 700 subjects, a separate validation cohort made up of roughly 130 different subjects was used. An earlier analysis of several hundred of the donors applied high-throughput TCR beta sequencing to assess whether each TCR beta V gene segment acted as functional or pseudogenic. To predict cytomegalovirus infection status, the study brought together high-throughput TCR immunosequencing, statistical association of individual TCRs with disease status, and machine learning. Every repertoire in the discovery cohort had been generated on one and the same sequencing platform.

Only one count was recorded for this clone. It has no known antigen specificity. Nothing much larger sits one base from this clone, and base qualities are not available. In total, about 650 healthy bone marrow donors made up the cohort. At the time of sampling, all cohort members were nominally healthy, though unrecorded immune exposures were likely present. The donor was CMV seronegative and belonged to the group of 352 seronegative cohort members. A peripheral blood sample was provided by each donor, and peripheral blood mononuclear cells were used for TCR beta sequencing. The Qiagen DNeasy Blood Extraction Kit was used to extract genomic DNA from the blood cell samples. Receptor amplification or capture employed the immunoSEQ multiplex PCR assay. For the multiplex PCR, a mixture combining 60 forward primers for TCR Vbeta segments and 13 reverse primers for TCR Jbeta segments was used. Amplification of the CDR3 region of rearranged TCR beta genes was performed with a multiplex PCR assay on genomic DNA. The amplified TCR beta libraries were sequenced on the Illumina HiSeq System as 87-base-pair reads. On the study's bioinformatics: In a later analysis, 70 million to 95 million unique TCR beta chains were counted across the 650 to 700 repertoires, and around 10 million of these chains were shared by at least two donors. Raw reads were error-corrected and collapsed into unique sequences with a nearest-neighbor algorithm that merged closely related sequences to remove PCR and sequencing errors. CDR3 sequences were aligned to IMGT reference sequences to assign V, D and J gene segments. Each retained sequence needed at least a six-nucleotide match to both a V gene segment and a J gene segment. A rearrangement counted as productive if the CDR3 had no stop codons and remained in frame with V and J, and every other rearrangement counted as non-productive. CDR3 was defined by IMGT convention, running from the second conserved V-encoded cysteine to the conserved J-encoded phenylalanine. Sequences without an unambiguous match to a single V gene segment were excluded from the earlier analysis of approximately 560 of the donors. An earlier analysis of approximately 590 of the donors classified V segments as functional when productive rearrangements were above 56.7% and as segregating when the standard deviation between donors was above 5%. A statistical classification framework was developed to diagnose cytomegalovirus status using the catalog of TCR beta chain sequences. In a later analysis, TCR nucleotide sequences were compared against IMGT/GENE-DB human TR gene sequences so that V and J genes could be assigned. A later analysis assigned CDR3 sequences and most-parsimonious VDJ recombination scenarios with the TCRdist pipeline. A later analysis defined each TCR beta chain by its CDR3 amino acid sequence plus V-gene family, and excluded reads lacking a unique V-gene family. To address suspected cross-contamination and a sequencing artifact, a later analysis removed 592 highly shared, low-generation-probability nucleotide sequences. In a later analysis, a clonal expansion index was calculated for each public chain from normalized within-repertoire ranks of inferred template counts. Generation probabilities in a later analysis came from a VDJ recombination model fitted to out-of-frame rearrangements, and those results were checked against IGoR. In a later analysis, hypergeometric tests were used to score TCR-TCR, TCR-HLA and TCR-CMV co-occurrence, with a repertoire-size bias correction applied to TCR pairs. A later analysis estimated false discovery rates by permuting HLA or CMV assignments 20 times. In a later analysis, co-occurring TCRs were grouped with DBSCAN, and TCRdist sequence similarity was added when clustering was performed within HLA-allele-positive subsets. Co-occurrence clustering excluded repertoires with fewer than 30,000 or more than 120,000 public chains, plus five with anomalous nucleotide sharing. Drawn from immuneACCESS, this table holds only the in-frame rearrangements with V and J called that TCRdb kept. Clones are partly lost; checked studies trace under half to an unresolved V gene and leave the rest unexplained. V, J and clone size reflect that table, while D and trimming were determined from the DNA. The sample table records 100,000 to 150,000 clones; 70% to 80% of these occur just once. Together, the top ten hold around 3.6% of the sample.

The CDR3 holds 15 amino acids from the cysteine to the phenylalanine. This entry keeps only the CDR3 DNA: 45 bases, framed from base 1. The germline V gene supplies CDR1 LGHNA and CDR2 YSLEER. From V the trimming removes 5 bases and from J it removes 7 bases, while the gene matches leave 8 bases of the junction unaccounted for. On the study overall, not on this receptor specifically: A later analysis found that most CMV-associated TCR beta chains appeared HLA-restricted, with HLA associations seemingly driven largely by CMV exposure. Because HLA typing was missing for some donors at each locus, association tests included only the typed subset. This cohort had only TCR beta chains sequenced, and the lack of alpha or paired-chain data limited which features could be detected. In both the original and validation cohorts, the classifier was reported to diagnose cytomegalovirus status with high specificity and sensitivity. Several of the top co-occurrence clusters appeared to be linked to parvovirus B19, influenza, CMV and Epstein-Barr virus, according to a later analysis. A further reported finding was that TCR beta sequences accurately predicted the HLA-A and HLA-B alleles for most subjects in the first cohort. V-gene and J-gene trimming of TCR beta chains was associated with a missense DCLRE1C variant in a later genetic analysis, and the association was replicated in an independent cohort. Some 15 rarely observed V segments, including chromosome 9 orphons, were excluded from the earlier analysis of approximately 500 of the donors because counts were too low. In a later analysis, HLA-associated TCR beta chains were found to be more clonally expanded and to have lower generation probabilities than equally common non-associated chains. Compared with the roughly 700-donor mean, donors in an Asian-associated ancestry cluster had fewer N-insertions in productive TCRs, according to a later genetic analysis. The authors suggested that the approach could potentially be generalized to other disease states and immunological phenotypes. A later analysis associated 16,951 TCR beta sequences with specific HLA alleles at a false discovery rate of 0.05. Strong co-occurrence of HLA alleles, especially DR and DQ, made assigning TCR associations to individual alleles difficult. Correlated functional status among segregating V segments might be attributable to linkage disequilibrium, but an unknown experimental factor could not be ruled out. In an earlier analysis of around 600 of the donors, most TCR beta V segments were observed in productive rearrangements about 90% or about 30% of the time, broadly matching IMGT annotations. While some public TCRs were present in many individuals, most TCR sequences turned up only very rarely across donors. The only immune exposure information available for the cohort was CMV serostatus. According to a later analysis, TCR association rates differed among HLA loci, with DRB1 alleles showing the most associated TCRs and HLA-C alleles showing the fewest. A cluster of highly shared sequence variants was judged likely to represent a technical artifact of the sequencing pipeline. A total of roughly 160 TCR beta chains were listed by the study as associated with cytomegalovirus. Three of the identified cytomegalovirus-associated TCR beta chains were confirmed in vitro to be specific for cytomegalovirus antigens. Some IMGT-functional V segments, including TRBV6-2 and TRBV6-3, could not be distinguished by the 87-base-pair reads and were therefore excluded. The presence/absence analyses assumed that sequencing depth was roughly uniform across donors, and that assumption may not be true.

The material sequenced was PBMCs. This chain is built from TRBV4-3 and TRBJ1-6, with 7 middle bases fitting TRBD1. This TCR came from a middle-aged man in good health and CMV-seronegative. The nucleotides read TGCGCCAGCAGCGGCCGGGGACAGCTAAATTCACCCCTCCACTTT. Its protein product is CASSGRGQLNSPLHF.